Shown below are 29 T cell receptor delta chains from a single sample sequenced in a study of in vitro expanded adult blood gammadelta T cells. TCRdb fed the 5' RACE reads into CATT to redo clone calling. Of under 800 delta-chain clones listed, 49% were seen once; the top ten hold less than 25%. FACS sorting after expansion isolated live CD3+ TCRgammadelta+ Vgamma9+ Vdelta2+ T cells. Before expansion, PBMC got 10 nM HMBPP for one day and were washed three times. Expansion lasted around 15 days, and IL-2 was replenished every 3 to 4 days. The antigens of these receptors remain unknown. The sample consisted of gamma-delta T cells from peripheral blood expanded in culture, taken from an in vitro culture stimulated with HMBPP. These receptors all come from an adult in good health.

With regard to this clone: This may come from a read error, since a much larger clone is one base off. Other DNA sequences in this specimen translate into the identical CDR3. V gene TRDV2 combines with J gene TRDJ1; 8 positions agree with TRDD3. Germline V gives CDR1 GEAIGNYY, CDR2 EKD. The CDR3 consists of 16 residues. The CDR3 DNA reads as TGTGCCTGTGACCCGATTACTGGGGGGTACACAGATAAACTCATCTTT. This gives the protein CACDPITGGYTDKLIF.

In regard to this clone: This likely came from a read error, as a far larger clone is one base away. Here the CDR3 DNA reads TGTGCCTGTGACACCGGAGGAAGTGGGGGATGGAACTCCTGGGACACCCGACAGATGTTTTTC. Protein sequence: CACDTGGSGGWNSWDTRQMFF. The J gene is TRDJ3, the V gene TRDV2; TRDD3 agrees at 8 bases. J was trimmed by 0 bases and V by 0 bases; bases with no gene match: 12. The CDR3 runs to 21 residues. Germline CDR1 is GEAIGNYY and CDR2 is EKD.

A remark on this clone: Only one base separates this from a far larger clonotype, so it likely reflects a read error. V and J are TRDV2 and TRDJ1; weak D call: TRDD3 (5 bases). The CDR3 covers 15 residues. From germline, CDR1 is GEAIGNYY and CDR2 EKD. Trimming pared 0 bases from V and 4 bases from J, leaving 14 bases between. CDR3 sequence reads: CACDTVGTHIDKLIF. CDR3 DNA sequence: TGTGCCTGTGACACCGTGGGGACTCACATCGATAAACTCATCTTT.

About this clone: A far larger clone lies a single base away; this is likely a read error. The chain is built from TRDV2 and TRDJ1; 8 bases are shared with TRDD3. Germline V gene lookup returns CDR1 GEAIGNYY and CDR2 EKD. The CDR3 loop spans 18 amino acids. The ends lost 3 bases at V and 1 base at J; junction bases unmatched: 15. The CDR3 DNA is TGTGCCTGTGACCCCATGGGGGATGTTCCCCGAGGCACCGATAAACTCATCTTT. Its translation is CACDPMGDVPRGTDKLIF.

This clone is medium-sized in the sample. A much larger clone differs from this one at a single base, so this may be a read error. Other DNA sequences in the sample encode the same CDR3. This sequence joins TRDV2 and TRDJ1, with TRDD3 matching 10 bases. CDR1 and CDR2 from the germline V gene are GEAIGNYY and EKD. The CDR3 covers 18 residues. V shed 0 bases and J 5 bases; nucleotides not matched to a gene: 14. As DNA, the CDR3 is TGTGCCTGTGACACCGTTGGAGGCTTGGGGGATACCGGTGATAAACTCATCTTT. Protein: CACDTVGGLGDTGDKLIF.

Details on this clone: With only one base between it and a far larger clone, this is likely a read error. V gene TRDV2 combines with J gene TRDJ1, with 7 bases lining up with TRDD3. The CDR3 extends over 16 amino acids. Germline-derived CDR1 and CDR2 are GEAIGNYY and EKD. Losses at the gene ends were 1 base for V and 4 bases for J; bases not matched to a gene: 11. The chain's CDR3 is CACDTMVGDSIDKLIF. The CDR3 bases are TGTGCCTGTGACACGATGGTGGGGGACTCCATCGATAAACTCATCTTT.

About this clone itself: This sequence may be a read error, since a much larger clone differs from it by one base. Additional DNA sequences in this sample encode the identical CDR3. The chain links TRDV2 to TRDJ1; the D gene is possibly TRDD3 (6 bases). The germline CDR1 and CDR2 sequences are GEAIGNYY and EKD. Between the trimmed V and J ends, which lost 0 bases and 6 bases, there was a span of 13 bases. The CDR3 has 14 residues. CDR3: CACDTVGGDHKLIF. As DNA, the CDR3 is TGTGCCTGTGACACCGTTGGGGGCGATCATAAACTCATCTTT.

There are a few counts of this clone. A read error is the likely source, as a far larger clone sits one nucleotide away. The chain joins TRDV2 to TRDJ1; TRDD3 aligns across 12 bases. Per germline, CDR1 GEAIGNYY and CDR2 EKD. Losses at the gene ends were 0 bases for V and 2 bases for J; bases not matched to a gene: 15. This CDR3 comprises 20 residues. CDR3 nucleotides: TGTGCCTGTGACACCGTGTGGACTGTAACTGGGGGATACCGAACCGATAAACTCATCTTT. It codes for CACDTVWTVTGGYRTDKLIF.

In regard to this clone: This probably arose from a read error, given a far larger clone one base away. The rearrangement uses TRDV2 and TRDJ1; 7 bases fit TRDD3. Looked up from germline, CDR1 is GEAIGNYY and CDR2 is EKD. The length of the CDR3 is 20 residues. Unmatched junction bases numbered 18, after V lost 0 bases and J lost 0 bases. This CDR3 is CACDTLHPSGGLKYTDKLIF. DNA of the CDR3: TGTGCCTGTGACACCTTACATCCGTCTGGGGGCCTTAAGTACACCGATAAACTCATCTTT.

On this clone itself: One base away lies a much larger clone, so this may be a sequencing read error. Other nucleotide sequences in the sample specify the same CDR3. The V call is TRDV2, the J call TRDJ3, with 11 bases fitting TRDD3. Germline CDR1 and CDR2: GEAIGNYY and EKD. The CDR3 totals 21 residues. The CDR3 loop reads CACDTVHWGIGSSWDTRQMFF. Here the CDR3 DNA reads TGTGCCTGTGACACCGTTCACTGGGGGATAGGCAGCTCCTGGGACACTCGACAGATGTTTTTC.

With regard to this clone: A single base is all that separates this from a far larger clone, so a read error is likely. The gene calls are TRDV2 and TRDJ1, with 8 bases that match TRDD3. V was pared by 3 bases and J by 4 bases, with 12 bases of the junction left unmatched. CDR3 size: 16 residues. Germline V gene lookup returns CDR1 GEAIGNYY and CDR2 EKD. The CDR3 coding sequence is TGTGCCTGTGACCCGATTACTGGGGGGTACAACGATAAACTCATCTTT. Protein: CACDPITGGYNDKLIF.

This clone occurred a few times. A far larger clone is just one base off, so this is likely a read error. The chain is built from TRDV2 and TRDJ3, with 7 bases lining up with TRDD3. The CDR3 runs to 19 residues. The germline V gene encodes CDR1 GEAIGNYY and CDR2 EKD. Here the CDR3 DNA reads TGTGCCCGTGACACCGCCGGGGGATCAGGATCCTGGGACACCCGACAGATGTTTTTC. Its protein product is CARDTAGGSGSWDTRQMFF.

In the case of this clone: A read error likely explains this, since a far larger clone differs by one base. J is TRDJ3 and V is TRDV2; a possible D gene is TRDD3 (5 bases). Germline loops: CDR1 GEAIGNYY, CDR2 EKD. V was pared by 3 bases and J by 2 bases, with 25 bases between. This CDR3 comprises 21 residues. The CDR3 loop is CACDSVKVGNTQAWDTRQMFF. The CDR3 DNA reads TGTGCCTGTGACTCCGTAAAGGTGGGGAATACGCAAGCCTGGGACACCCGACAGATGTTTTTC.

Comments on this clone: A far larger clone lies a single base away; this is likely a read error. This sample also contains other DNA sequences that code for the same CDR3. The chain joins TRDV2 to TRDJ1; either TRDD2 or TRDD3 may supply D (8 bases each). Germline CDR1 and CDR2: GEAIGNYY and EKD. The CDR3 totals 18 residues. The V end lost 2 bases, the J end lost 7 bases, and 28 bases lay between the germline ends. The CDR3: CACDSITSYGGYGTKLIF. The CDR3 bases are TGTGCCTGTGACAGCATTACTTCCTACGGGGGATATGGGACTAAACTCATCTTT.

As for this clone: A far larger clone differs by one base, so this is likely a read error. The gene calls are TRDV2 and TRDJ1; 12 bases agree with TRDD3. V shed 0 bases and J 0 bases; nucleotides not matched to a gene: 13. The CDR3 is 20 amino acids. Germline V gives CDR1 GEAIGNYY, CDR2 EKD. CDR3 in amino acids: CACDTVWGIRTRGDTDKLIF. CDR3 bases: TGTGCCTGTGACACCGTCTGGGGGATACGCACGCGGGGGGACACCGATAAACTCATCTTT.

By proportion, this clone is hyperexpanded. Other DNA variants within this sample encode the same CDR3. The chain joins TRDV2 to TRDJ3, with 8 nucleotides matching TRDD3. Germline CDR1 reads GEAIGNYY; CDR2 reads EKD. This CDR3 is 19 amino acids long. After removal of 4 bases from V and 12 bases from J, the junction contained 22 bases not matched to a gene. CDR3 DNA sequence: TGTGCCTGTGATACTGGGGGCTTATCGGGGGAGAAGACCTACCGACAGATGTTTTTC. This translates into CACDTGGLSGEKTYRQMFF.

Judged by abundance, this clone is large. Other DNA sequences in this sample translate to the same CDR3. The rearrangement joins TRDV2 to TRDJ1; 7 bases are shared with TRDD3. This CDR3 spans 20 amino acids. V was clipped by 3 bases and J by 1 base; unmatched bases: 22. Germline V lookup: CDR1 GEAIGNYY, CDR2 EKD. CDR3 sequence: CACDGLGGVREALFTDKLIF. Written as DNA, the CDR3 is TGTGCCTGTGACGGTCTGGGGGGTGTCCGGGAAGCTCTATTCACCGATAAACTCATCTTT.

This clone was counted only a few times. The likely explanation is a read error, given a far larger clone one base away. The J gene is TRDJ1, the V gene TRDV2, with 8 positions matching TRDD3. CDR3 size: 19 residues. The J segment lost 4 bases and the V segment lost 0 bases, leaving 18 bases of the junction unmatched. Germline-derived CDR1 and CDR2 are GEAIGNYY and EKD. The CDR3 DNA follows: TGTGCCTGTGACACCCTAAGAAGGACCGAGGGGGATAAGGTCGATAAACTCATCTTT. This encodes CACDTLRRTEGDKVDKLIF.

As to this clone: This sequence is one base from a far larger clone and is likely a read error. The chain links TRDV2 to TRDJ1; a weak D match, TRDD3 (6 bases). Germline V CDR1 and CDR2: GEAIGNYY, EKD. The CDR3 has 14 residues. In DNA, the CDR3 is TGTGCCTGTGACACCGTTGGGGGCGACCATAAACGCATCTTT. This codes for CACDTVGGDHKRIF.

As to this clone: A far larger clone differs by one base, so this is likely a read error. The CDR3 DNA reads TGTGCCTGTGACACCATGTGGACTGCAACTGGGGGATACCGAACCGATAAACTCATCTTT. This codes for CACDTMWTATGGYRTDKLIF. The V call is TRDV2, the J call TRDJ1; 12 bases are a match to TRDD3. CDR3 length equals 20 residues. V lost 0 bases, J lost 2 bases, and 15 bases stayed unmatched. From germline, CDR1 is GEAIGNYY and CDR2 EKD.

On this clone itself: The likely explanation is a read error, given a far larger clone one base away. The CDR3 bases are TGTGCCTGTGACACAGTACTGGAGACGTACACCGATAAACTCATCTTT. Its translation: CACDTVLETYTDKLIF. The chain is built from TRDV2 and TRDJ1, with D perhaps TRDD3 (5 bases). Per the germline V gene, CDR1 is GEAIGNYY and CDR2 is EKD. The V end was cut by 1 base, the J end by 0 bases, with 14 bases between. The CDR3 length is 16 residues.

As regards this clone: This may arise from a read error, as a much more abundant clone is one base away. This specimen includes other DNA sequences encoding the same CDR3. The chain links TRDV2 to TRDJ1; 9 bases align to TRDD3. CDR3 length equals 19 residues. The V gene's germline CDR1 is GEAIGNYY and CDR2 EKD. CDR3 nucleotide sequence: TGTGCCTGTGAGATGATTCCCGGGTACTGGGGGACGTACACTGATAAACTCATCTTT. This encodes CACEMIPGYWGTYTDKLIF.

With respect to this clone: It differs at one base from a far larger clone, so likely a read error. The V call is TRDV2, the J call TRDJ1, with TRDD3 matching over 8 bases. The CDR3 is made up of 19 amino acids. The trim removed 3 bases at V and 4 bases at J, leaving 21 bases unmatched. Germline assignment: CDR1 GEAIGNYY and CDR2 EKD. CDR3 nucleotides: TGTGCCTGTGACGCCCTAAGAAGGGCCGAGGGGGATAAGGTCGATAAACTCATCTTT. It encodes CACDALRRAEGDKVDKLIF.

Comment on this clone: It differs at one base from a far larger clone, so likely a read error. J is TRDJ1 and V is TRDV2; 10 nucleotides line up with TRDD3. CDR3 length: 19 amino acids. Germline CDR1 is GEAIGNYY and CDR2 is EKD. CDR3 residues: CACYTLPGDTRENADKLIF. The CDR3, as DNA: TGTGCCTGTTACACCCTCCCGGGGGATACGCGGGAGAACGCCGATAAACTCATCTTT.

By proportion, this clone is medium-sized (0.01 to 0.1%). Being one base from a much bigger clone, this may be a read error. Other DNA sequences in the same sample also yield this CDR3. The J gene is TRDJ3, the V gene TRDV2, with 8 bases fitting TRDD3. This CDR3 spans 21 amino acids. Germline V gene lookup returns CDR1 GEAIGNYY and CDR2 EKD. CDR3 region: CACDTGGSGGWSSWDTRQMFF. Here the CDR3 DNA reads TGTGCCTGTGACACCGGAGGAAGTGGGGGATGGAGCTCCTGGGACACTCGACAGATGTTTTTC.

Remarks on this clone: TCRdb shows a much larger clone's protein in place of this DNA's translation, and the two differ at residue 13, likely through a read error; the protein shown is translated from the DNA. The chain carries TRDV2 and TRDJ1, with 9 nucleotides matching TRDD3. CDR1 GEAIGNYY and CDR2 EKD come from the germline V gene. This CDR3 has 15 amino acids. The CDR3 loop is CACDAIGGYIDKRIF. CDR3 nucleotides: TGTGCCTGTGACGCTATTGGGGGATATATCGATAAACGCATCTTT.

Note on this clone: Only one base separates this from a far larger clonotype, so it likely reflects a read error. V is TRDV2 and J is TRDJ3; 7 nucleotides line up with TRDD3. The V segment lost 3 bases and the J segment 1 base; nucleotides outside the gene matches: 11. The CDR3 covers 19 residues. CDR1 is GEAIGNYY, CDR2 EKD, per germline. CDR3 in amino acids: CACDAAGGSGSWDTRQMFF. The CDR3 coding sequence is TGTGCCTGTGACGCCGCCGGGGGATCAGGATCCTGGGACACCCGACAGATGTTTTTC.

Note on this clone: Being one base from a much bigger clone, this may be a read error. The same CDR3 is also encoded by other DNA sequences in this sample. The chain combines TRDV2 with TRDJ1; 8 bases align to TRDD3. This CDR3 is built from 14 residues. The germline gives CDR1 GEAIGNYY, CDR2 EKD. CDR3 protein: CACDALGDTDKLIF. CDR3 coding DNA: TGTGCCTGTGACGCGCTGGGGGACACTGATAAACTCATCTTT.

Regarding this clone: A read error is the likely source, as a far larger clone sits one nucleotide away. Distinct nucleotide sequences in the sample also encode this CDR3. The chain recombines TRDV2 with TRDJ1, with a weak D call TRDD3 (6 bases). There are 17 residues in the CDR3. CDR1 GEAIGNYY and CDR2 EKD come from the germline V gene. The CDR3 loop is CACDSVGDHKYTDKLIF. The CDR3 region has the DNA TGTGCCTGTGACTCCGTCGGGGATCATAAGTACACCGATAAGCTCATCTTT.